A single sample is the source of the 18 T cell receptor beta chains below, sequenced in a study of T cells in Graves' hyperthyroidism and ophthalmopathy. Amplified TCR beta CDR3 regions came from RNA transcripts. The TCR CDR3 was amplified in a first-round RT-PCR using the HTBI primer set. TCRdb redid the calling of the multiplex PCR reads with MiXCR, one entry per CDR3 protein. The sample holds about 350,000 distinct CDR3 sequences; approximately 15% are singletons and the top ten take roughly 25%. Sequencing input: blood. The receptors derive from a woman younger than 45 with Graves' hyperthyroidism.

This clonotype was seen at least ten times. This sequence joins TRBV6-1 and TRBJ1-5; tentative D call: TRBD1 (5 bases). Germline CDR1 reads MNHNS; CDR2 reads SASEGT. This CDR3 is built from 17 residues. Trimming removed 8 bases at V and 2 bases at J, with 22 bases between. The CDR3 loop reads CASPIKGAGGGNQPQHF. As DNA, the CDR3 is TGTGCCAGCCCCATTAAAGGCGCCGGGGGTGGCAATCAGCCCCAGCATTTT.

The J gene is TRBJ2-1, the V gene TRBV4-1; 10 bases map to TRBD2. The germline CDR1 and CDR2 sequences are MGHRA and YSYEKL. CDR3 length: 16 residues. V trimming: 2 bases; J trimming: 7 bases; junction bases outside the gene matches: 8. The CDR3 DNA reads as TGCGCCAGCAGCCAAAGTCCGGGACTAGCGCTTAATGAGCAGTTCTTC. Encoded protein: CASSQSPGLALNEQFF.

The rearrangement joins TRBV6-5 to TRBJ2-7; D is unclear. This CDR3 has 12 amino acids. The germline gives CDR1 MNHEY, CDR2 SVGAGI. Trimming removed 6 bases at V and 7 bases at J, with 13 bases between. The CDR3, as DNA: TGTGCCAGCAGCTACCAAGTTTCGGAGCAGTACTTC. Protein: CASSYQVSEQYF.

The table lists this clonotype with many counts. This chain links TRBV28 with TRBJ1-4; D might be TRBD1 (6 bases). Germline CDR1 and CDR2: MDHEN and SYDVKM. Trimming removed 6 bases from V and 8 bases from J, with 16 bases in between. The CDR3 runs 14 residues. The CDR3 loop reads CASRPGTFSEKLFF. DNA of the CDR3: TGTGCCAGCAGGCCCGGGACATTCTCCGAAAAACTGTTTTTT.

This clonotype has at least ten counts. The gene calls are TRBV12-3 or TRBV12-4 and TRBJ2-1; D is possibly TRBD2 (6 bases). V was pared by 3 bases and J by 8 bases, with 8 bases between. CDR3 length: 12 residues. The CDR3 sequence is CASSFGDYEQFF. In DNA form, the CDR3 reads TGTGCCAGCAGTTTCGGGGACTATGAGCAGTTCTTC.

In its sample, this clonotype was seen many times. The chain uses TRBV2 and TRBJ1-3; weak D call: TRBD1 (6 bases). V was cut by 5 bases and J by 2 bases, with 10 bases left in between. Germline assignment: CDR1 SNHLY and CDR2 FYNNEI. The CDR3 spans 14 residues. The CDR3 sequence: CASSWRGPGNTIYF. The CDR3 coding sequence is TGTGCCAGCAGTTGGCGGGGGCCTGGAAACACCATATATTTT.

The chain links TRBV7-9 to TRBJ1-4, with TRBD1 identical over 9 bases. V trimming: 4 bases; J trimming: 5 bases; junction bases outside the gene matches: 17. The CDR3 has 19 amino acids. Germline V lookup: CDR1 SEHNR, CDR2 FQNEAQ (reference sequence). CDR3 protein: CASSSTPPVPGTGNEKLFF. The CDR3 DNA reads TGTGCCAGCAGCTCAACCCCCCCGGTTCCCGGGACAGGGAATGAAAAACTGTTTTTT. Combining the CDR3 with reference TRBV7-9 and TRBJ1-4 gives the whole variable domain DTGVSQNPRHKITKRGQNVTFRCDPISEHNRLYWYRQTLGQGPEFLTYFQNEAQLEKSRLLSDRFSAERPKGSFSTLEIQRTEQGDSAMYLCASSSTPPVPGTGNEKLFFGSGTQLSVL.

This clonotype was picked up many times. The V and J genes are TRBV20-1 and TRBJ2-7; 10 bases are shared with TRBD1. This CDR3 contains 13 residues. CDR1 is DFQATT and CDR2 is SNEGSKA in the germline V gene (reference sequence). V shed 5 bases, J shed 0 bases, and the junction held 1 base outside the gene matches. CDR3 bases: TGCAGTGCTCGACAGGGGGCCTCCTACGAGCAGTACTTC. It is translated as CSARQGASYEQYF.

This clonotype occurred many times. The chain links TRBV28 to TRBJ2-1; 10 bases fit TRBD2. The CDR3 spans 17 residues. V shed 4 bases and J 2 bases; nucleotides not matched to a gene: 8. Germline values: CDR1 MDHEN, CDR2 SYDVKM. The CDR3 sequence is CASSSYGTSGAYNEQFF. The CDR3 bases are TGTGCCAGCAGTTCCTATGGCACTAGCGGGGCCTACAATGAGCAGTTCTTC.

This clonotype came up many times. V usage is TRBV10-3 and J usage is TRBJ2-1; 9 bases agree with TRBD2. The germline V gene has CDR1 ENHRY and CDR2 SYGVKD. The CDR3 has 16 residues. V was pared by 0 bases and J by 7 bases, with 7 bases of the junction left unmatched. CDR3 DNA: TGTGCCATCAGTGAGTCGGTAGCGGGAGTCAAAAATGAGCAGTTCTTC. Its translation: CAISESVAGVKNEQFF.

A word on this clonotype: A clone one base away is much larger, so this may be a read error. The V call is TRBV11-2, the J call TRBJ1-2, with D possibly matching TRBD1 (6 bases). Germline values: CDR1 SGHAT, CDR2 FQNNGV. Trimming shortened V by 5 bases and J by 4 bases, and 14 bases separated the two germline ends. The CDR3 spans 14 residues. The CDR3 loop reads CASSPQGLSYGYTF. CDR3 DNA sequence: TGTGCCAGCAGCCCTCAGGGGCTTAGCTATGGCTACACCTTC.

The J gene is TRBJ2-7, the V gene TRBV11-1; D ambiguous. The V gene's germline CDR1 is SGHAT and CDR2 FQDESV (reference sequence). Trimming pared 0 bases from V and 9 bases from J, leaving 12 bases between. There are 13 residues in the CDR3. Here the CDR3 reads CASSLAPLTGQYF. CDR3 nucleotide sequence: TGTGCCAGCAGCTTAGCCCCCCTGACGGGGCAGTACTTC.

In regard to this clonotype: A much larger clone sits a single nucleotide away, making a read error possible. The chain employs TRBV6-5 and TRBJ1-1, with D unclear. CDR3 length: 14 amino acids. Germline loops: CDR1 MNHEY, CDR2 SVGAGI. Trimming took off 6 bases at V and 0 bases at J, with 11 bases between the two ends. The CDR3 spells CASRSSGMNTEAFF. In DNA form, the CDR3 reads TGTGCCAGCAGGTCCTCGGGGATGAACACTGAAGCTTTCTTT.

The gene calls are TRBV20-1 and TRBJ2-7, with 8 bases fitting TRBD2. This CDR3 is built from 14 residues. Losses at the gene ends were 5 bases for V and 5 bases for J; bases not matched to a gene: 11. The germline V gene encodes CDR1 DFQATT and CDR2 SNEGSKA (reference sequence). CDR3 DNA sequence: TGCAGTGCTCTCCTGGGACTAGTCTCAAACGAGCAGTACTTC. The encoded protein is CSALLGLVSNEQYF.

This clonotype was seen a few times. The chain joins TRBV6-1 to TRBJ2-5; TRBD2 matches 8 bases. Germline V gene sequence: CDR1 MNHNS, CDR2 SASEGT. This CDR3 contains 13 residues. V shed 10 bases, J shed 5 bases, and the junction held 9 bases outside the gene matches. Here the CDR3 DNA reads TGTGCCATCCATAGCGGGGTCGGGGAGACCCAGTACTTC. Amino acids: CAIHSGVGETQYF.

This clonotype came up many times. This chain joins TRBV6-2 or TRBV6-3 and TRBJ2-7, with D hard to call. The CDR3 contains 12 residues. The V gene's germline CDR1 is MNHEY and CDR2 SVGEGT. The germline V and J ends were trimmed by 5 bases and 1 base, with 6 bases remaining between them. The CDR3 sequence: CASSTHSYEQYF. CDR3 nucleotides: TGTGCCAGCAGTACACATTCCTACGAGCAGTACTTC.

The chain is built from TRBV10-3 and TRBJ2-1; D not resolved. V was trimmed by 0 bases and J by 14 bases, leaving 8 bases between them. From germline, CDR1 is ENHRY and CDR2 SYGVKD. CDR3 size: 11 residues. The CDR3 nucleotides read TGTGCCATCAGTGAGTCGAATGTAGAGTTCTTC. Translating it yields CAISESNVEFF.

This clonotype has at least ten counts. The chain employs TRBV28 and TRBJ2-3; 7 bases align to TRBD2. The CDR3 consists of 16 residues. The V and J ends lost 4 bases and 4 bases, in that order; junction bases with no gene match: 11. The V gene's germline CDR1 is MDHEN and CDR2 SYDVKM. CDR3 bases: TGTGCCAGCAGTTCAGGTACCGCGGGAGTTGCAGATACGCAGTATTTT. Amino acids: CASSSGTAGVADTQYF.